This T cell receptor beta chain was captured in a study of T cells in Graves' hyperthyroidism and ophthalmopathy. Findings and caveats of the study: Ophthalmopathy, as predicted by the model, came a median approximately 6.5 months after the prediction. In blood, most of the thyroid clonotypes expanded above 0.001 were also present.

There were TCR beta CDR3 regions amplified from RNA transcripts. A set of HTBI primers served as the primers for a first-round RT-PCR of the TCR CDR3. In TCRdb, the multiplex PCR reads were re-called with MiXCR into one record per CDR3 protein. The profile shows 550,000 to 700,000 distinct CDR3 sequences, about 45% of them singletons. Germline CDR1 SNHLY, CDR2 FYNNEI. This CDR3 has 14 residues. With V trimmed by 6 bases and J by 5 bases, 7 bases remained unmatched. Of note for this clonotype: What it recognizes is unknown.

Uncontrolled infection, other autoimmune disease, pregnancy or lactation barred patients from enrollment. The study based diagnoses on clinical symptoms, serum thyroxine and TRAb, thyroid ultrasound and orbital computed tomography. This TCR was recovered from an adult woman with Graves' disease, either hyperthyroidism or ophthalmopathy (not recorded which). This chain joins TRBV2 and TRBJ2-5, with TRBD1 identical over 9 bases. Sequencing used peripheral blood or thyroid tissue (not recorded which). Here the CDR3 reads CASSRDREGETQYF. Written as DNA, the CDR3 is TGTGCCAGCAGCCGGGACAGGGAGGGTGAGACCCAGTACTTC.